The TCR beta chain under discussion was sequenced for a study of cytomegalovirus exposure and HLA in healthy donors (dated by TCRdb to between 2016 and 2019). Regarding the complete study: According to a later analysis, the 120 or so validation repertoires were produced on the same platform as the 666 repertoires of the first cohort. The study was designed to test whether signatures of past pathogen exposure could be identified by cataloging public T cell receptors. In addition to the first cohort of several hundred subjects, a separate validation cohort of 120 different subjects was used. The study combined high-throughput TCR immunosequencing, statistical association of individual TCRs with disease status, and machine learning to predict cytomegalovirus infection status.

As regards this clone: The specificity of this receptor is unknown. Base qualities are missing; no much larger clone stands one base away.

The donors were included in the validation cohort of over a hundred subjects, a group kept apart from the approximately 700-subject first cohort. The research as a whole found: All 120 or so repertoires were used to score co-occurrence in the validation cohort in a later analysis, because that analysis had no HLA typing for the cohort. The classifier was reported to diagnose cytomegalovirus status with high specificity and sensitivity in both the original cohort and the validation cohort. The study gave a list of under 200 TCR beta chains associated with cytomegalovirus. Three of the identified cytomegalovirus-associated TCR beta chains were confirmed in vitro to be specific for cytomegalovirus antigens. Subsequent analysis determined that TCRs grouped into clusters in the first cohort also showed a tendency toward co-occurrence across the approximately 110 validation repertoires, and 94% of cluster scores exceeded 0. While some public TCRs were present in many individuals, most TCR sequences turned up only very rarely across donors. The authors suggested that the approach could potentially be generalized to other disease states and immunological phenotypes.

Including the terminal cysteine and phenylalanine, the CDR3 comprises 14 residues. The retained sequence is limited to the CDR3, 42 bases, with the frame set at the first base. At the junction V is shortened by 4 bases and J by 4 bases, with 14 bases in between. The germline V gene supplies CDR1 SGHAT and CDR2 FQNNGV. Preparation of the library involved the immunoSEQ multiplex PCR assay. On the study's bioinformatics: To diagnose cytomegalovirus status from the catalog of TCR beta chain sequences, a statistical classification framework was built. The table was pulled from immuneACCESS by TCRdb, which kept in-frame rearrangements only. Such tables lose some clones; where checked, under half of the loss comes from unresolved V genes, and the rest has no known cause. Clone size and the V and J calls come from that table; the DNA yielded D and trimming. The sample table lists 200,000 or so clones, around 83% of them with a count of one. Of the sample, 10% to 15% falls within the top ten clones.

The source material was PBMCs. The TCR originated in a woman aged 25 to 39 in good health and CMV-seropositive. The V and J genes are TRBV11-2 and TRBJ2-7; matching of 5 bases hints at TRBD2 as the D gene. Here is the DNA: TGTGCCAGCAGCTCACATCGTCGGGATTACGAGCAGTACTTC. It specifies CASSSHRRDYEQYF.